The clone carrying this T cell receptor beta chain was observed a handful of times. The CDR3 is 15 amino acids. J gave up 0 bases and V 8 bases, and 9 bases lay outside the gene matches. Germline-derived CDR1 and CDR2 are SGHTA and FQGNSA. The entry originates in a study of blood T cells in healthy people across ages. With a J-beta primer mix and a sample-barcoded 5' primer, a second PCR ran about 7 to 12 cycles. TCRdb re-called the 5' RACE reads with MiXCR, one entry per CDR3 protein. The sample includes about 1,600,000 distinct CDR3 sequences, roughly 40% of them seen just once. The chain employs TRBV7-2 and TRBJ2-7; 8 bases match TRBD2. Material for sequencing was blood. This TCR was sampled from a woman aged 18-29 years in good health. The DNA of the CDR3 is TGTGCCAGCGGTCACCCGGGGGGGAGCTCCTACGAGCAGTACTTC. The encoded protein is CASGHPGGSSYEQYF.